This TCR beta chain stems from a study of T cell responses to AZD1222 COVID-19 vaccine. Of note for this clone: Its antigen is still unknown.

Whole-study results and caveats: Receipt of two AZD1222 doses was followed by a rise in Spike-specific TCR breadth and depth. Clonal diversity was possibly underestimated; the donors were predominantly white British and more often female. Only a handful of AZD1222 recipients, roughly six in all, had baseline seropositivity.

The study pooled second doses at about 4 or about 12 weeks. Measured with immunoSEQ multiplex PCR; TCRdb has only the in-frame clones, and not every one. The sample yields roughly 100,000 clones, approximately 84% seen once. The sequence came from an adult who received the AZD1222 COVID-19 vaccine. Sequenced here: peripheral blood, sampled 28 days after the second AZD1222 dose.

The CDR3 DNA reads TGTGCCAGCAGCTTTTCCGGGACAGGGCCCTACAATGAGCAGTTCTTC. The encoded protein is CASSFSGTGPYNEQFF. The rearrangement joins TRBV7-2 to TRBJ2-1, with 9 bases aligning to TRBD1. CDR3 length equals 16 residues. V lost 3 bases and J lost 2; bases outside the gene matches: 5. Looked up from germline, CDR1 is SGHTA and CDR2 is FQGNSA.